The 32 T cell receptor beta chains presented below share a single source sample, sequenced in a study of control samples from healthy donors and cancer patients. Sequencing used immunoSEQ multiplex PCR; TCRdb keeps in-frame clones, though not all of them. This sample yields about 130,000 clones, of which roughly nine tenths are seen a single time; around 1.8% belongs to the top ten. Sequencing was performed on blood. Receptor source: a man in his late teens or twenties in good health.

V and J are TRBV7-8 and TRBJ2-2; 11 bases are a match to TRBD1. The germline CDR1 and CDR2 sequences are SGHVS and FQNEAQ. Unmatched junction bases numbered 9, after V lost 5 bases and J lost 4 bases. This CDR3 has 17 residues. CDR3 nucleotide sequence: TGTGCCAGCAGCAGGAGGGCCGGGACAGGGGGCACCGGGGAGCTGTTTTTT. Encoded protein: CASSRRAGTGGTGELFF.

The chain joins TRBV19 to TRBJ2-3; 9 nucleotides agree with TRBD2. This CDR3 is 15 amino acids long. Germline loops: CDR1 LNHDA, CDR2 SQIVND (reference sequence). V dropped 5 bases and J dropped 5; count of bases not matched to a gene: 8. The CDR3 spells CASSGGAGGGDTQYF. Here the CDR3 DNA reads TGTGCCAGTAGTGGGGGGGCGGGAGGGGGAGATACGCAGTATTTT.

The chain employs TRBV7-9 and TRBJ2-7, with a tentative D call TRBD1 (5 bases). The germline V gene encodes CDR1 SEHNR and CDR2 FQNEAQ (reference sequence). The CDR3 loop spans 14 amino acids. Trimming took 5 bases from V and 8 from J, leaving 19 bases between them. The CDR3 sequence: CASSHDRLLRKQYF. The CDR3 nucleotides are TGTGCCAGCAGCCACGACAGACTTCTTAGGAAGCAGTACTTC.

This clone was counted a single time. This sequence joins TRBV5-1 and TRBJ2-5; TRBD2 matches 8 bases. The CDR3 is made up of 15 amino acids. The V and J ends lost 6 bases and 4 bases, in that order; junction bases with no gene match: 11. Germline V gene sequence: CDR1 SGHRS, CDR2 YFSETQ. CDR3 nucleotide sequence: TGCGCCAGCAAGGTGCCGTCCCTAGCGGGAGAGACCCAGTACTTC. This sequence encodes CASKVPSLAGETQYF.

The gene calls are TRBV3-1 (or the pseudogene TRBV3-2) and TRBJ2-7; 8 nucleotides match TRBD1. Germline CDR1 LGHDT, CDR2 YNNKEL (reference sequence). The CDR3 runs 15 residues. J gave up 6 bases and V 5 bases, and 12 bases lay outside the gene matches. This CDR3 is CASSFKSDRGSEQYF. CDR3 bases: TGTGCCAGCAGCTTTAAATCCGACAGGGGAAGCGAGCAGTACTTC.

The chain uses TRBV27 and TRBJ2-1; D call uncertain. This CDR3 contains 13 residues. Germline CDR1 reads MNHEY; CDR2 reads SMNVEV (reference sequence). The V end lost 5 bases, the J end lost 1 base, and 6 bases lay between the germline ends. The CDR3 sequence is CASSPLSYNEQFF. CDR3 DNA sequence: TGTGCCAGCAGTCCTCTGTCCTACAATGAGCAGTTCTTC.

This chain uses TRBV15 with TRBJ2-7, with D perhaps matching TRBD1 or TRBD2 (6 bases each). The CDR3 has 16 amino acids. V shed 0 bases and J shed 7 bases, with 19 bases lying between them. Germline assignment: CDR1 LNHNV and CDR2 YYDKDF (reference sequence). The CDR3 DNA sequence: TGTGCCACCAGCAGAGATGGGCAGGGGAGGCTTCGGGAGCAGTACTTC. This codes for CATSRDGQGRLREQYF.

V is TRBV11-2 and J is TRBJ2-7, with TRBD2 matching over 11 bases. Germline values: CDR1 SGHAT, CDR2 FQNNGV. The CDR3 is 14 amino acids. Trimming removed 6 bases from V and 7 bases from J; junction bases left unmatched: 8. In nucleotides, the CDR3 is TGTGCCAGCAGTTCTAGCGGGAGGAAGTTAGAGCAGTACTTC. Translated, it gives CASSSSGRKLEQYF.

CDR3 DNA: TGCGCCAGCAGCCCCAATCCCCAGGGGGACTATGGCTACACCTTC. Its protein is CASSPNPQGDYGYTF. This chain joins TRBV4-3 and TRBJ1-2; 7 bases are shared with TRBD1. The trim removed 4 bases at V and 3 bases at J, leaving 8 bases unmatched. The CDR3 loop spans 15 amino acids. Per germline, CDR1 LGHNA and CDR2 YSLEER.

The chain couples TRBV2 to TRBJ2-2; weak D call: TRBD1 (5 bases). With 7 bases removed from V and 4 bases from J, the gap between germline ends came to 10 bases. This CDR3 has 13 residues. Germline V gene sequence: CDR1 SNHLY, CDR2 FYNNEI. The CDR3 DNA sequence: TGTGCCAGCACGCGACAGACCACCGGGGAGCTGTTTTTT. Its translation is CASTRQTTGELFF. The full variable domain, with the rest looked up from reference TRBV2 and TRBJ2-2, is EPEVTQTPSHQVTQMGQEVILRCVPISNHLYFYWYRQILGQKVEFLVSFYNNEISEKSEIFDDQFSVERPDGSNFTLKIRSTKLEDSAMYFCASTRQTTGELFFGEGSRLTVL.

This chain uses TRBV4-2 with TRBJ2-3, with D unclear. In germline, CDR1 is LGHNA, CDR2 YNFKEQ. V lost 0 bases and J lost 2, with 15 bases in between. The CDR3 is 17 amino acids. As DNA, the CDR3 is TGTGCCAGCAGCCAAGAAGTCGGGCTCCTACTCACAGATACGCAGTATTTT. This gives the protein CASSQEVGLLLTDTQYF.

The chain links TRBV6-1 to TRBJ1-1; maybe TRBD1 (5 bases). Germline lookup yields CDR1 MNHNS and CDR2 SASEGT. The CDR3 runs 14 residues. V was trimmed by 5 bases and J by 7 bases, leaving 17 bases between them. The CDR3 DNA reads as TGTGCCAGCAGTCGCCTGCCGGGGGTCAATGAAGCTTTCTTT. Residues: CASSRLPGVNEAFF.

The rearrangement joins TRBV5-6 to TRBJ2-7, with D possibly being TRBD1 (6 bases). This CDR3 comprises 14 residues. V shed 4 bases and J shed 7 bases, with 18 bases lying between them. Per germline, CDR1 SGHDT and CDR2 YYEEEE. In DNA form, the CDR3 reads TGTGCCAGCAGCAATAAGGGATTTAGGGGGGAGCAGTACTTC. It encodes CASSNKGFRGEQYF. Full variable domain (missing parts from reference TRBV5-6 and TRBJ2-7): DAGVTQSPTHLIKTRGQQVTLRCSPKSGHDTVSWYQQALGQGPQFIFQYYEEEERQRGNFPDRFSGHQFPNYSSELNVNALLLGDSALYLCASSNKGFRGEQYFGPGTRLTVT.

For the CDR3, the DNA is TGTGCCAGCAGCCAAGAGCATAGCGGGAAGGGGGCCAACGTCCTGACTTTC. This gives the protein CASSQEHSGKGANVLTF. The chain joins TRBV3-1 (or the pseudogene TRBV3-2) to TRBJ2-6; 8 nucleotides align to TRBD2. This CDR3 has 17 residues. Germline assignment: CDR1 LGHDT and CDR2 YNNKEL (reference sequence). After removal of 0 bases from V and 4 bases from J, the junction contained 5 bases not matched to a gene.

In nucleotides, the CDR3 is TGTGCCAGCAGCTTAGTTTGGGACGTCTACTATGGCTACACCTTC. It encodes CASSLVWDVYYGYTF. V is TRBV7-2 and J is TRBJ1-2; possible D gene TRBD1, 5 bases. Trimming shortened V by 1 base and J by 3 bases, and 12 bases separated the two germline ends. Germline V CDR1 and CDR2: SGHTA, FQGNSA. The CDR3 has 15 residues.

V and J are TRBV7-9 and TRBJ2-7; possibly TRBD1 for D (6 bases). This CDR3 has 13 residues. With 3 bases removed from V and 5 bases from J, the gap between germline ends came to 11 bases. Germline lookup yields CDR1 SEHNR and CDR2 FQNEAQ (reference sequence). The CDR3 sequence: CASSFPGDDEQYF. The CDR3, as DNA: TGTGCCAGCAGCTTTCCAGGGGACGACGAGCAGTACTTC.

This rearrangement joins TRBV19 to TRBJ2-1; no definite D call. Germline V CDR1 and CDR2: LNHDA, SQIVND (reference sequence). The CDR3 is made up of 16 amino acids. V was cut by 5 bases and J by 4 bases, with 18 bases left in between. The DNA for the CDR3 is TGTGCCAGTAGTCTCTTACTGGGCGGAATTTACAATGAGCAGTTCTTC. As protein: CASSLLLGGIYNEQFF.

This clone was picked up a small number of times. The chain recombines TRBV2 with TRBJ1-4; D call uncertain. The V gene's germline CDR1 is SNHLY and CDR2 FYNNEI. V lost 3 bases, J lost 2 bases, and 10 bases lay in between. This CDR3 comprises 15 residues. The CDR3 sequence: CASSDPGTTNEKLFF. The CDR3 DNA follows: TGTGCCAGCAGTGACCCAGGAACCACTAATGAAAAACTGTTTTTT.

This clone was seen more than once but under ten times. The DNA of the CDR3 is TGCGCCAGCAGCTTGGCTTTTCCGGCAGCTAGCACAGATACGCAGTATTTT. Protein: CASSLAFPAASTDTQYF. This chain joins TRBV5-1 and TRBJ2-3; D remains unclear. The CDR3 runs 17 residues. The V end was cut by 0 bases, the J end by 0 bases, with 14 bases between. Germline loops: CDR1 SGHRS, CDR2 YFSETQ.

This chain links TRBV7-9 with TRBJ2-6, with a possible D match to TRBD2 (5 bases). Germline assignment: CDR1 SEHNR and CDR2 FQNEAQ (reference sequence). The V gene lost 5 bases and the J gene lost 1 base, with 9 bases spanning the gap. The CDR3 is 15 residues long. The CDR3: CASSPSGSGANVLTF. In nucleotides, the CDR3 is TGTGCCAGCAGCCCCTCGGGGTCTGGGGCCAACGTCCTGACTTTC.

The CDR3 DNA reads as TGCGCCAGCAGCTTGTCGACGGGCAGCTCGGGGGCCAACGTCCTGACTTTC. It yields the protein CASSLSTGSSGANVLTF. The chain joins TRBV5-1 to TRBJ2-6, with D unclear. Germline loops: CDR1 SGHRS, CDR2 YFSETQ. Trimming stripped 1 base from V and 4 bases from J, with 15 bases between. The CDR3 runs to 17 residues.

This chain links TRBV20-1 with TRBJ1-5; D unresolved. There are 14 residues in the CDR3. Trimming took off 3 bases at V and 5 bases at J, with 14 bases between the two ends. Germline V gene sequence: CDR1 DFQATT, CDR2 SNEGSKA (reference sequence). CDR3 sequence (DNA): TGCAGTGCTAGTGCGCCCTCCCCTGATCAGCCCCAGCATTTT. It is translated as CSASAPSPDQPQHF.

The rearrangement links TRBV5-4 to TRBJ2-7; the match to TRBD2 covers 14 bases. Germline CDR1 reads SGHNT; CDR2 reads YYREEE (reference sequence). The CDR3 runs to 15 residues. J gave up 4 bases and V 4 bases, and 4 bases lay outside the gene matches. CDR3 amino acids: CASSQRLAGGYEQYF. The CDR3 DNA sequence: TGTGCCAGCAGCCAAAGACTAGCGGGAGGGTACGAGCAGTACTTC.

On this clone: The germline gene is not matched at one end of the junction; a read error may be the cause. The chain carries TRBV5-1 and TRBJ2-5; possibly TRBD2 for D (6 bases). The CDR3 consists of 11 residues. Germline loops: CDR1 SGHRS, CDR2 YFSETQ. As DNA, the CDR3 is TGCGCCAGCAGCTTTTCCGGGACTGTCAACTTC. Protein: CASSFSGTVNF.

Of note for this clone: Other nucleotide sequences in the sample specify the same CDR3. The gene calls are TRBV9 and TRBJ2-1, with 14 bases aligning to TRBD2. There are 22 residues in the CDR3. V trimming: 0 bases; J trimming: 1 base; junction bases outside the gene matches: 15. CDR1 and CDR2 (germline): SGDLS, YYNGEE. The CDR3 DNA reads as TGTGCCAGCAGCGTAGCCACGACCGGGGGGACTAGCGGGAGAAATTCCTACAATGAGCAGTTCTTC. It translates to CASSVATTGGTSGRNSYNEQFF.

This sequence joins TRBV12-3 or TRBV12-4 and TRBJ1-1, with D perhaps matching TRBD1 (6 bases). The CDR3 contains 13 residues. V was trimmed by 8 bases and J by 1 base, leaving 11 bases between them. CDR3 nucleotides: TGTGCCAGCGGATTAGGGGGGAACACTGAAGCTTTCTTT. Translated, it gives CASGLGGNTEAFF.

As concerns this clone: One junction end does not reproduce the germline sequence, and a read error may be involved. This chain uses TRBV24-1 with TRBJ2-1; maybe TRBD1 (5 bases). Germline V gives CDR1 KGHDR, CDR2 SFDVKD. The CDR3 totals 14 residues. For the CDR3, the DNA is TGTGCCGCCAGTGGTGGGGCCCTCGGAAGTTTGGAGTTCTTC. It is translated as CAASGGALGSLEFF.

V usage is TRBV5-4 and J usage is TRBJ2-1; tentative D call: TRBD1 (5 bases). V was trimmed by 4 bases and J by 1 base, leaving 12 bases between them. CDR1 and CDR2 from the germline V gene are SGHNT and YYREEE (reference sequence). The CDR3 runs 15 residues. CDR3 nucleotide sequence: TGTGCCAGCAGCCCGCTCCCAGGGTCCTACAATGAGCAGTTCTTC. Translation: CASSPLPGSYNEQFF. Full variable domain (remainder filled in from reference TRBV5-4 and TRBJ2-1): ETGVTQSPTHLIKTRGQQVTLRCSSQSGHNTVSWYQQALGQGPQFIFQYYREEENGRGNFPPRFSGLQFPNYSSELNVNALELDDSALYLCASSPLPGSYNEQFFGPGTRLTVL.

J is TRBJ2-5 and V is TRBV3-1 (or the pseudogene TRBV3-2), with TRBD2 matching over 8 bases. J lost 3 bases, V lost 1 base, and 1 base had no gene match. Germline CDR1 reads LGHDT; CDR2 reads YNNKEL (reference sequence). This CDR3 region has 14 residues. CDR3 amino acids: CASSQVLAEETQYF. As DNA, the CDR3 is TGTGCCAGCAGCCAAGTACTAGCGGAAGAGACCCAGTACTTC.

The J gene is TRBJ1-4, the V gene TRBV2, with D possibly being TRBD1 (6 bases). The CDR3 is 15 amino acids. Trimming shortened V by 6 bases and J by 3 bases, and 14 bases separated the two germline ends. The V gene's germline CDR1 is SNHLY and CDR2 FYNNEI. The CDR3 reads CASRDLGQPNEKLFF. In nucleotides, the CDR3 is TGTGCCAGCAGAGACCTCGGACAGCCTAATGAAAAACTGTTTTTT.

The chain has TRBV9 and TRBJ2-2; maybe TRBD2 (5 bases). The CDR3 length is 17 residues. The ends were cut back, 4 bases at V and 1 base at J, with 17 bases in the middle. Per germline, CDR1 SGDLS and CDR2 YYNGEE. The CDR3 loop reads CASSPMKAAMNTGELFF. CDR3 nucleotides: TGTGCCAGCAGCCCCATGAAAGCGGCAATGAACACCGGGGAGCTGTTTTTT.

The CDR3 region is CASSMIPGNTEAFF. In DNA, the CDR3 is TGTGCCAGTAGTATGATTCCGGGGAACACTGAAGCTTTCTTT. The rearrangement joins TRBV19 to TRBJ1-1; D is undetermined. Trimming removed 3 bases at V and 1 base at J, with 9 bases between. This CDR3 is built from 14 residues. CDR1 LNHDA and CDR2 SQIVND come from the germline V gene (reference sequence).